This T cell receptor beta chain was documented in a study of CD8+ T cells in alopecia areata (dated by TCRdb to the late 2010s). The study in broad terms: High-throughput TCRbeta sequencing was used to examine T cell clonal expansion in alopecia areata in both the C3H/HeJ mouse model and human patients. On the human side, TCRbeta sequencing was run on scalp tissue and on sorted CD4+ and CD8+ peripheral blood T cells from healthy controls and from alopecia areata patients with either patchy or totalis/universalis disease. Scalp clonality was compared across normal scalp (n=4), patchy alopecia areata scalp (n=8), and alopecia totalis/universalis scalp (n=8). The RNA source kit depended on sample type: the PAXgene miRNA kit for fixed scalp, the miRNeasy kit for PBMCs, and the RNeasy kit for mouse skin. TCRbeta CDR3 regions were amplified by immunoSEQ multiplex PCR with 35 Vbeta forward and 13 Jbeta reverse primers. General conclusions and limits of the study: Resident alphabeta T cells in normal human skin are also sequenced, complicating scalp TCR repertoire analysis, unlike mouse skin dominated by gammadelta T cells. Compared with normal scalp, lesional scalp, particularly in alopecia totalis/universalis, had higher clonality and more expanded CD8+ clones, which suggests antigenic drive. TCR sequences shared between patients were less clear than in mice, possibly partly because of HLA diversity in the patient population.

Lesional scalp punch biopsies and peripheral blood were obtained from alopecia areata patients. PBMCs were isolated by density centrifugation and stained for CD3, CD4 and CD8, and CD4+ and CD8+ T cells were sorted on a FACSAria. Untreated alopecia areata patients were recruited as part of a multicenter biomarker study. In several patients from the biomarker study, blood CD8+ T cells were sorted further into NKG2D-low and NKG2D-high fractions. Library construction relied on the immunoSEQ multiplex PCR assay. RNA was extracted from all samples and reverse transcribed into cDNA as template for TCR sequencing. First-strand cDNA was synthesized with SuperScript III using a 2:1 mix of oligo-dT and random hexamers. A synthetic immune receptor repertoire was used to measure amplification bias, and any remaining bias was corrected computationally. The authors' pipeline ran thus. Raw reads were preprocessed for error removal, and CDR3 was defined according to IMGT conventions as running from the conserved cysteine to phenylalanine. Clonality was computed as 1 minus the Shannon entropy, with the entropy normalized by log2 of the number of productive unique TCRs. Whether scalp clones were CD4 or CD8 was inferred by matching scalp TCRbeta sequences against CD4 and CD8 repertoires sorted from blood. The immuneACCESS repertoire file appears here via TCRdb, limited to in-frame rearrangements. These files lack a portion of the clones; in checked studies, under half of the deficit traces to unresolved V genes, and the cause of the others is not known. The V and J calls and clone size were taken over from that table, and D and trimming were inferred from the DNA. This sample lists 50,000 to 70,000 clones; roughly 45% were detected once. In total, the top ten clones hold 45% to 60% of the sample.

Trimming takes 2 bases from V and 5 bases from J, and the germline ends sit 14 bases apart. The CDR3 contains 14 residues, cysteine and phenylalanine counted. Left in the record is the CDR3 DNA by itself, 42 bases read in frame from the first base. In the germline V gene, CDR1 corresponds to SGHRS and CDR2 to YFSETQ. With respect to this clone: Its antigen remains unidentified. Base qualities were left out, and no much larger clone turns up one base away.

Source material: NKG2D-low CD8+ T cells sorted from blood. Sample cell subset or site, as interpreted from the label and publication: sorted CD8+ NKG2D-low blood T cells. The TCR was taken from a human donor with alopecia areata. The chain links TRBV5-1 with TRBJ2-7; D gene: possibly TRBD1, on 5 matching bases. Here the CDR3 is given as CASSLATGLDEQYF. In nucleotides, the sequence is TGCGCCAGCAGCTTAGCTACAGGTTTGGACGAGCAGTACTTC.